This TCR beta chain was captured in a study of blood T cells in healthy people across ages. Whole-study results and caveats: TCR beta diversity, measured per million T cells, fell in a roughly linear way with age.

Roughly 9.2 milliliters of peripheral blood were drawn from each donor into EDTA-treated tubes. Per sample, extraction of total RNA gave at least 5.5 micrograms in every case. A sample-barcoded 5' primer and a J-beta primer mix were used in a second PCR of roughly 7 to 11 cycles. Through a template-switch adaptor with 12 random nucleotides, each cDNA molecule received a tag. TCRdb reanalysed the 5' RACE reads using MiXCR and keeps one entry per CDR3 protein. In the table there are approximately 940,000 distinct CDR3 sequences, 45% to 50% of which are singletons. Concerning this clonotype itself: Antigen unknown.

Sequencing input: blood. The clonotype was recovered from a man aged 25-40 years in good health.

CDR3 in DNA: TGTGCCAGCAGTTCCGGGACAGGGGTTCCCTACGAGCAGTACTTC. Amino acid sequence: CASSSGTGVPYEQYF. V is TRBV12-3 or TRBV12-4 and J is TRBJ2-7; 10 nucleotides align to TRBD1. With V trimmed by 4 bases and J by 2 bases, 5 bases remained unmatched. The CDR3 spans 15 residues.